This TCR beta chain was recovered during a study of cytomegalovirus exposure and HLA in healthy donors listed by TCRdb under 2017. Background on the whole study: According to a later analysis, the 120 or so validation repertoires were produced on the same platform as the 600 to 850 repertoires of the first cohort. The aim of the study was to test whether cataloging public T cell receptors could identify signatures of past pathogen exposure. Along with the roughly 610-subject first cohort, a separate validation cohort of some 130 different subjects was used. To predict cytomegalovirus infection status, the study brought together high-throughput TCR immunosequencing, statistical association of individual TCRs with disease status, and machine learning.

Comment on this clone: Its antigen is not yet known. Within one base of it there is no much larger clone, and no base qualities were kept.

The investigation overall reported the following: In both the original and validation cohorts, the classifier was reported to diagnose cytomegalovirus status with high specificity and sensitivity. While some public TCRs were present in many individuals, most TCR sequences turned up only very rarely across donors. In vitro tests confirmed that a few of the cytomegalovirus-associated TCR beta chains recognize cytomegalovirus antigens. The authors suggested that the approach could potentially be extended to other disease states and immunological phenotypes. In a later analysis, TCRs clustered in the first cohort were found to also tend to co-occur in the approximately 120 validation repertoires, with 94% of cluster scores above 0. The study gave a list of about 150 TCR beta chains associated with cytomegalovirus. A later analysis had no HLA typing for the validation cohort, so co-occurrence there was scored across all 120 or so repertoires.

Library preparation was by the immunoSEQ multiplex PCR assay. The authors' analysis ran thus. A statistical classification framework was developed to diagnose cytomegalovirus status using the catalog of TCR beta chain sequences. Here the immuneACCESS table is served through TCRdb, limited to in-frame sequences with V and J called. Missing clones are a known gap in these copies; in checked studies unresolved V genes cover under half, and the rest lacks a known reason. V, J and clone size reflect that table, while D and trimming were determined from the DNA. The sample table contains 100,000 to 150,000 clones; only one count was recorded for 70% to 90% of them. The ten top clones hold approximately 2% of the sample. The CDR3, cysteine through phenylalanine, is 16 amino acids long. CDR3 DNA only is kept here, 48 bases in frame from base 1. V is reduced by 0 bases and J by 10 bases, leaving a spacing of 18 bases between them. According to the germline V gene, CDR1 reads WSHSY and CDR2 reads SAAADI.

The donors belonged to the validation cohort of approximately 130 subjects, which was separate from the approximately 610-subject first cohort. Input material: PBMCs. The rearranged segments are TRBV10-2 and TRBJ1-4, and possibly TRBD1, on 6 matching bases. The TCR was taken from a young woman in good health and CMV-seronegative. The nucleotides are TGCGCCAGCAGTGAGTCTAGGCTGGGGGCGCTGGGAAAACTGTTTTTT. The resulting protein is CASSESRLGALGKLFF.